This T cell receptor (beta chain) appears in the sequencing data of a study of blood T cell repertoires in COVID-19. Individuals drawn from approximately 26 US areas were roughly 18 to 95 years old. Membership in each cohort depended on participant-reported clinical history. Resolution of symptoms, clearance, or two negative PCRs was present in recovered Cohort 3 donors. Original handling: The assay estimated nucleated cells by amplifying reference gene primers. Generated by immunoSEQ multiplex PCR, the TCRdb table keeps only in-frame clones and is missing some. V and J calls and clone size are those listed in that table; D and trimming were worked out from the DNA. This table holds 250,000 or so clones, about 86% found once. The sample comprised PBMCs or T cells enriched from blood (not recorded which). The sequence derives from a man aged 50-59 years who had recovered from COVID-19.

The CDR3 sequence: CASSTGRGSNYGYTF. CDR3 bases: TGTGCCAGTAGTACCGGCAGGGGGAGTAACTATGGCTACACCTTC. The rearrangement uses TRBV19 and TRBJ1-2; TRBD1 agrees at 7 bases. V trimming: 4 bases; J trimming: 1 base; junction bases outside the gene matches: 6. Germline V gene sequence: CDR1 LNHDA, CDR2 SQIVND (reference sequence). The length of the CDR3 is 15 residues. The whole variable domain, filled in from reference TRBV19 and TRBJ1-2, reads DGGITQSPKYLFRKEGQNVTLSCEQNLNHDAMYWYRQDPGQGLRLIYYSQIVNDFQKGDIAEGYSVSREKKESFPLTVTSAQKNPTAFYLCASSTGRGSNYGYTFGSGTRLTVV.